The 25 T cell receptor beta chains listed next were all sequenced from one sample in a study of regulatory T cells in long-lasting Graves disease. The time point is: persistent/refractory GD, antithyroid drugs over 5 years with positive TRAb. RNA isolated from PBMCs was used to make the TCR library. With iRepertoire HTBI primers and Arm-PCR of CDR3 regions, TCR beta libraries were built. TCRdb reprocessed the multiplex PCR reads via MiXCR and lists one record per CDR3 protein. This table has almost 350,000 distinct CDR3 sequences, around a fifth appearing once. This specimen consisted of peripheral blood mononuclear cells (PBMCs), obtained when the disease was refractory, from a patient treated with antithyroid drugs. The receptors originated from a female donor with Graves disease.

This clonotype occurred a few times. This chain's CDR3 is CASSEGQGPYYGYTF. The CDR3 nucleotides read TGTGCCAGTAGTGAAGGACAGGGACCCTACTATGGCTACACCTTC. The chain links TRBV19 to TRBJ1-2; 8 bases are shared with TRBD1. This CDR3 comprises 15 residues. Germline assignment: CDR1 LNHDA and CDR2 SQIVND (reference sequence). V was pared by 5 bases and J by 3 bases, with 8 bases of the junction left unmatched.

This clonotype was seen at least ten times. The V call is TRBV13, the J call TRBJ1-1; D is uncertain. The V gene's germline CDR1 is PRHDT and CDR2 FYEKMQ (reference sequence). This CDR3 has 14 amino acids. V was clipped by 0 bases and J by 4 bases, with 9 bases between them. CDR3 residues: CASSLGGRGTEAFF. The CDR3, as DNA: TGTGCCAGCAGCTTAGGCGGTCGCGGCACTGAAGCTTTCTTT.

The sample holds one count of this clonotype. V is TRBV28 and J is TRBJ2-3, with a weak D call TRBD2 (6 bases). The V end was cut by 5 bases, the J end by 0 bases, with 15 bases between. The length of the CDR3 is 16 residues. CDR1 and CDR2 (germline): MDHEN, SYDVKM. The CDR3 DNA follows: TGTGCCAGCAGTGCTGGGGGGACGGGAAGCACAGATACGCAGTATTTT. Its translation: CASSAGGTGSTDTQYF.

This clonotype was counted between two and nine times. J is TRBJ2-5 and V is TRBV6-1; tentatively, D is TRBD2 (5 bases). The CDR3 runs 15 residues. CDR1 and CDR2 (germline): MNHNS, SASEGT. Trimming left V 1 base short and J 7 bases short, with 16 bases between. For the CDR3, the DNA is TGTGCCAGCAGTGAAGTTCGGACTGCCGTCCTGACCCAGTACTTC. As protein: CASSEVRTAVLTQYF.

This clonotype was picked up many times. CDR3 amino acids: CASSFSGGFEETQYF. The CDR3 nucleotides read TGTGCCAGCAGCTTCAGCGGGGGGTTCGAAGAGACCCAGTACTTC. The gene calls are TRBV7-9 and TRBJ2-5; 9 nucleotides align to TRBD2. The CDR3 has 15 residues. Trimming cost V 3 bases and J 3 bases; bases outside gene matches: 5. Germline V gene data show CDR1 as SEHNR and CDR2 as FQNEAQ (reference sequence).

The V call is TRBV19, the J call TRBJ2-2; no definite D call. The CDR3 runs 16 residues. The germline V and J ends were trimmed by 0 bases and 0 bases, with 8 bases remaining between them. Germline V gene lookup returns CDR1 LNHDA and CDR2 SQIVND (reference sequence). Written as DNA, the CDR3 is TGTGCCAGTAGTATAGATGGCCACGCGAACACCGGGGAGCTGTTTTTT. Its protein product is CASSIDGHANTGELFF.

The chain recombines TRBV19 with TRBJ1-1; D call uncertain. Looked up from germline, CDR1 is LNHDA and CDR2 is SQIVND (reference sequence). The V gene lost 1 base and the J gene lost 5 bases, with 8 bases spanning the gap. The CDR3 has 13 amino acids. For the CDR3, the DNA is TGTGCCAGTAGTATAGTCCAGGAGACTGAAGCTTTCTTT. This codes for CASSIVQETEAFF.

This clonotype was observed a few times. J is TRBJ1-2 and V is TRBV30, with a weak D call TRBD1 (5 bases). Between the trimmed V and J ends, which lost 3 bases and 3 bases, there was a span of 11 bases. The CDR3 is made up of 13 amino acids. Germline values: CDR1 GTSNPN, CDR2 SVGIG (reference sequence). CDR3 nucleotides: TGTGCCTGGAGGGGGCAAAACGACTATGGCTACACCTTC. This sequence encodes CAWRGQNDYGYTF.

This clonotype was recorded at least ten times. The chain recombines TRBV27 with TRBJ1-2, with D tentatively TRBD1 (6 bases). CDR3 length equals 14 residues. Trimming shortened V by 6 bases and J by 4 bases, and 15 bases separated the two germline ends. Germline assignment: CDR1 MNHEY and CDR2 SMNVEV (reference sequence). DNA of the CDR3: TGTGCCAGCAGACCCTATACAGGGACCTATGGCTACACCTTC. Protein product: CASRPYTGTYGYTF.

This clonotype was detected many times. The chain uses TRBV20-1 and TRBJ1-1, with 7 bases lining up with TRBD1. V lost 4 bases, J lost 1 base, and 3 bases stayed unmatched. CDR1 is DFQATT, CDR2 SNEGSKA, per germline (reference sequence). CDR3 length equals 13 residues. The CDR3 coding sequence is TGCAGTGCTACCGGGACAGCGAACACTGAAGCTTTCTTT. As protein: CSATGTANTEAFF.

This clonotype occurred many times. The chain employs TRBV28 and TRBJ2-2; TRBD1 might be the D (6 bases). Trimming took off 4 bases at V and 3 bases at J, with 15 bases between the two ends. CDR3 size: 16 residues. Per the germline V gene, CDR1 is MDHEN and CDR2 is SYDVKM. For the CDR3, the DNA is TGTGCCAGCAGTTGGGTACAGGGACGGGACACCGGGGAGCTGTTTTTT. It encodes CASSWVQGRDTGELFF.

Many counts were recorded for this clonotype. The gene calls are TRBV20-1 and TRBJ2-5; tentatively, D is TRBD1 or TRBD2 (5 bases each). V was shortened by 1 base and J by 6 bases, with 18 bases between the two germline ends. CDR1 and CDR2 from the germline V gene are DFQATT and SNEGSKA (reference sequence). CDR3 length equals 15 residues. The CDR3 here is CSARGEGFSTKTQYF. The CDR3 bases are TGCAGTGCTAGAGGAGAGGGGTTTTCAACGAAGACCCAGTACTTC.

This rearrangement joins TRBV6-1 to TRBJ2-2; TRBD2 is a possible D gene (5 bases). The V end lost 6 bases, the J end lost 4 bases, and 12 bases lay between the germline ends. The CDR3 consists of 14 residues. In germline, CDR1 is MNHNS, CDR2 SASEGT. The CDR3 coding sequence is TGTGCCAGCAGCCCACCGGGGTCCACCGGGGAGCTGTTTTTT. Translated: CASSPPGSTGELFF.

Ten or more counts support this clonotype. The chain joins TRBV18 to TRBJ1-1; TRBD1 might be the D (5 bases). The CDR3 is made up of 14 amino acids. Trimming cost V 3 bases and J 2 bases, with 10 bases left between them. The germline CDR1 and CDR2 sequences are KGHSH and LQKENI. The CDR3 reads CASSPWGGNTEAFF. The CDR3 coding sequence is TGTGCCAGCTCACCGTGGGGCGGTAACACTGAAGCTTTCTTT.

This clonotype was observed many times. This sequence joins TRBV7-2 and TRBJ1-1, with TRBD1 as a possible D gene (6 bases). Germline V gene data show CDR1 as SGHTA and CDR2 as FQGNSA. The CDR3 covers 16 residues. Trimming stripped 0 bases from V and 0 bases from J, with 11 bases between. CDR3 region: CASSLAGGRLNTEAFF. The CDR3 bases are TGTGCCAGCAGCTTAGCAGGGGGACGGTTGAACACTGAAGCTTTCTTT.

In its sample, this clonotype was seen many times. The chain is built from TRBV7-9 and TRBJ2-7; 7 positions agree with TRBD1. Trimming at V came to 5 bases and at J to 3 bases, leaving 7 bases not matched to a gene. Germline CDR1 SEHNR, CDR2 FQNEAQ (reference sequence). The CDR3 sequence is 14 residues long. CDR3 amino acids: CASSHRDRNYEQYF. The CDR3 coding sequence is TGTGCCAGCAGCCACCGGGACAGAAACTACGAGCAGTACTTC.

About this clonotype itself: A much larger clone differs by one base, so this may be a read error. The chain combines TRBV12-3 or TRBV12-4 with TRBJ2-5; D call uncertain. The CDR3 runs to 13 residues. The V end lost 5 bases, the J end lost 5 bases, and 12 bases lay between the germline ends. The CDR3 nucleotides are TGTGCCAGCAGTGAGTCGCTGCTGGAGACCCAGTACTTC. Translation gives CASSESLLETQYF.

The rearrangement links TRBV6-5 to TRBJ2-2; D is uncertain. The CDR3 sequence is 19 residues long. With 0 bases removed from V and 4 bases from J, the gap between germline ends came to 21 bases. Looked up from germline, CDR1 is MNHEY and CDR2 is SVGAGI. CDR3 DNA sequence: TGTGCCAGCAGTTACTCGGTAATCGTGGTAGACGGGTTCACCGGGGAGCTGTTTTTT. It encodes CASSYSVIVVDGFTGELFF.

This chain links TRBV19 with TRBJ2-5; 10 bases agree with TRBD2. This CDR3 region has 17 residues. Germline values: CDR1 LNHDA, CDR2 SQIVND (reference sequence). The V segment lost 4 bases and the J segment 2 bases; nucleotides outside the gene matches: 10. The CDR3 region has the DNA TGTGCCAGTAGTACCCTCGCCTGGACTAGCGGACAAGAGACCCAGTACTTC. It is translated as CASSTLAWTSGQETQYF. Drawing the rest from reference TRBV19 and TRBJ2-5, the complete variable domain is DGGITQSPKYLFRKEGQNVTLSCEQNLNHDAMYWYRQDPGQGLRLIYYSQIVNDFQKGDIAEGYSVSREKKESFPLTVTSAQKNPTAFYLCASSTLAWTSGQETQYFGPGTRLLVL.

This chain joins TRBV18 and TRBJ1-1, with D maybe TRBD1 (5 bases). The V end lost 2 bases, the J end lost 0 bases, and 10 bases lay between the germline ends. The germline CDR1 and CDR2 sequences are KGHSH and LQKENI. The CDR3 length is 15 residues. The CDR3 DNA follows: TGTGCCAGCTCACCAGGCCCAGGGATGAACACTGAAGCTTTCTTT. Amino acid sequence: CASSPGPGMNTEAFF.

For this clonotype: With a much larger clone just one base away, this may be a read error. The genes are TRBV7-2 and TRBJ2-6; 12 bases map to TRBD1. With V trimmed by 8 bases and J by 2 bases, 7 bases remained unmatched. Germline V lookup: CDR1 SGHTA, CDR2 FQGNSA. The CDR3 loop spans 17 amino acids. The CDR3, as DNA: TGTGCCAGCGGCTGGGGACAGGGGGCGCCTGGGGCCAACGTCCTGACTTTC. The encoded protein is CASGWGQGAPGANVLTF.

As to this clonotype: This sequence may be a read error, since a much larger clone differs from it by one base. The chain employs TRBV2 and TRBJ2-2; TRBD2 is a possible D gene (5 bases). Germline CDR1 is SNHLY and CDR2 is FYNNEI. There are 15 residues in the CDR3. Trimming took off 6 bases at V and 2 bases at J, with 13 bases between the two ends. The CDR3 DNA is TGTGCCAGCAGGGGCGGTGGGAGTAACACCGGGGAGCTGTTTTTT. Translating gives CASRGGGSNTGELFF.

This chain uses TRBV3-1 with TRBJ2-7, with D maybe TRBD1 (5 bases). Germline CDR1 and CDR2: LGHDT and YNNKEL (reference sequence). This CDR3 spans 14 amino acids. Trimming took 2 bases from V and 0 from J, leaving 8 bases between them. The CDR3 region is CASSQRGNSYEQYF. The CDR3 DNA reads TGTGCCAGCAGCCAAAGGGGCAACTCCTACGAGCAGTACTTC.

V and J are TRBV5-1 and TRBJ2-2; 9 bases agree with TRBD1. CDR1 is SGHRS, CDR2 YFSETQ, per germline. This CDR3 has 17 residues. The V segment lost 2 bases and the J segment 2 bases; nucleotides outside the gene matches: 7. The CDR3 sequence is CASSFRGQGYNTGELFF. DNA for the CDR3: TGCGCCAGCAGCTTCCGGGGACAGGGCTACAACACCGGGGAGCTGTTTTTT.

This clonotype was observed many times. The rearrangement joins TRBV7-3 to TRBJ2-5; D unresolved. The V gene lost 2 bases and the J gene lost 5 bases, with 18 bases spanning the gap. The CDR3 contains 16 residues. CDR1 is SGHTA, CDR2 FQGTGA, per germline. This CDR3 reads CASSLSRPGPGETQYF. CDR3 coding DNA: TGTGCCAGCAGCTTATCCCGACCGGGCCCCGGGGAGACCCAGTACTTC.